These 29 T cell receptor beta chains came from one sample sequenced in a study of spatial heterogeneity in lung cancer. TCRdb re-analysed the 5' RACE reads in MiXCR, keeping a single row per CDR3 protein. There are 4,900 or so distinct CDR3 sequences in the sample; 4.5% to 5.5% occur only once, and roughly a tenth lies in the top ten. Time point of the sample: sample taken at primary tumor resection. This specimen consisted of normal lung tissue next to the tumor, obtained at surgery. Receptors originate from a female donor with early-stage non-small cell lung cancer.

This clonotype appeared many times. The V gene is TRBV20-1, the J gene TRBJ2-3; D uncertain. V shed 6 bases and J shed 0 bases, with 7 bases lying between them. Germline V gives CDR1 DFQATT, CDR2 SNEGSKA (reference sequence). This CDR3 is 12 amino acids long. In nucleotides, the CDR3 is TGCAGTGCCGGCCCGAGCACAGATACGCAGTATTTT. Its translation is CSAGPSTDTQYF.

Judged by abundance, this clonotype is medium-sized. The genes are TRBV20-1 and TRBJ2-1, with 7 bases fitting TRBD1. Germline-derived CDR1 and CDR2 are DFQATT and SNEGSKA (reference sequence). The CDR3 sequence is 13 residues long. Germline trimming cut 6 bases from V and 5 bases from J; bases unmatched to any gene: 7. The chain's CDR3 is CSAPPQGDNEQFF. For the CDR3, the DNA is TGCAGTGCCCCTCCCCAGGGGGACAATGAGCAGTTCTTC.

The chain has TRBV5-1 and TRBJ2-1; no clear D gene. This CDR3 is 13 amino acids long. The germline V and J ends were trimmed by 3 bases and 12 bases, with 16 bases remaining between them. The germline V gene has CDR1 SGHRS and CDR2 YFSETQ. CDR3 residues: CASSSPPDLVQFF. In DNA, the CDR3 is TGCGCCAGCAGCTCTCCACCAGACTTGGTGCAGTTCTTC.

This clonotype was counted many times. The V and J genes are TRBV20-1 and TRBJ2-7; 14 nucleotides align to TRBD2. Losses at the gene ends were 4 bases for V and 5 bases for J; bases not matched to a gene: 13. The CDR3 loop spans 17 amino acids. The V gene's germline CDR1 is DFQATT and CDR2 SNEGSKA (reference sequence). CDR3 residues: CSATGTSGSSGYHEQYF. CDR3 bases: TGCAGTGCTACTGGGACTAGCGGGAGTAGTGGTTATCACGAGCAGTACTTC.

By proportion, this clonotype is medium-sized (0.01 to 0.1%). The chain joins TRBV5-1 to TRBJ2-1, with 9 bases fitting TRBD2. Looked up from germline, CDR1 is SGHRS and CDR2 is YFSETQ. The CDR3 has 14 residues. V trimming: 2 bases; J trimming: 7 bases; junction bases outside the gene matches: 4. The CDR3 DNA sequence: TGCGCCAGCAGCTTAGACACTAGCGGGAATGAGCAGTTCTTC. It specifies CASSLDTSGNEQFF.

This clonotype was detected ten times or more. This may stem from a read error, because a much larger clone lies one nucleotide away. The rearrangement links TRBV29-1 to TRBJ1-2; D unresolved. This CDR3 has 14 amino acids. Per germline, CDR1 SQVTM and CDR2 ANQGSEA. This CDR3 reads CSVVRTGKNYGYNF. The CDR3 nucleotides are TGCAGCGTTGTAAGGACCGGGAAAAACTATGGCTACAACTTC. Full variable domain (remainder filled in from reference TRBV29-1 and TRBJ1-2): SAVISQKPSRDICQRGTSLTIQCQVDSQVTMMFWYRQQPGQSLTLIATANQGSEATYESGFVIDKFPISRPNLTFSTLTVSNMSPEDSSIYLCSVVRTGKNYGYNFGSGTRLTVV.

A note on this clonotype: A much bigger clone sits one base away, suggesting this may be a read error. The chain carries TRBV20-1 and TRBJ1-5; 7 nucleotides match TRBD1. This CDR3 comprises 15 residues. CDR1 and CDR2 (germline): DFQATT, SNEGSKA (reference sequence). V lost 1 base and J lost 6; bases outside the gene matches: 9. The CDR3 loop reads CSARAGAGGSQPQHF. For the CDR3, the DNA is TGCAGTGCTAGAGCGGGGGCAGGGGGGAGTCAGCCCCAGCATTTT.

This clonotype is medium-sized within its sample. The chain combines TRBV20-1 with TRBJ2-1; 9 bases are shared with TRBD2. Germline-derived CDR1 and CDR2 are DFQATT and SNEGSKA (reference sequence). With 2 bases clipped from V and 8 bases from J, the junction kept 16 bases outside the gene matches. This CDR3 region has 17 residues. CDR3 residues: CSARSRGRAFMPDEQFF. DNA for the CDR3: TGCAGTGCTAGATCTCGCGGGAGGGCCTTCATGCCGGATGAGCAGTTCTTC.

This clonotype is classed as medium-sized (0.01 to 0.1%). The rearrangement joins TRBV18 to TRBJ1-2, with D perhaps TRBD1 (5 bases). The V end lost 2 bases, the J end lost 8 bases, and 6 bases lay between the germline ends. Germline V gene lookup returns CDR1 KGHSH and CDR2 LQKENI. CDR3 length: 11 amino acids. The CDR3 DNA reads TGTGCCAGCTCACCAGGGGACGGCTACACCTTC. This translates into CASSPGDGYTF.

This clonotype is categorized as medium-sized. CDR3 in DNA: TGTGCCAGCAGCTTAAAAAGTCGGGGCAATGAGCAGTTCTTC. This sequence encodes CASSLKSRGNEQFF. V usage is TRBV7-3 and J usage is TRBJ2-1; D perhaps matches TRBD2 (5 bases). Deletions cut 1 base from V and 6 bases from J, with 10 bases between. This CDR3 contains 14 residues. Germline CDR1 is SGHTA and CDR2 is FQGTGA.

This chain links TRBV20-1 with TRBJ2-2, with D unclear. CDR3 length: 16 residues. Trimming removed 5 bases from V and 0 bases from J, with 16 bases in between. Germline V gene data show CDR1 as DFQATT and CDR2 as SNEGSKA (reference sequence). The CDR3 region has the DNA TGCAGTGCTTCCAGACAAACCCCCGCGAACACCGGGGAGCTGTTTTTT. Its translation: CSASRQTPANTGELFF.

Relative to its sample, this clonotype is medium-sized. V usage is TRBV7-6 and J usage is TRBJ2-3; TRBD2 agrees at 12 bases. CDR1 is SGHVS and CDR2 is FNYEAQ in the germline V gene. This CDR3 is built from 16 residues. The junction had 3 bases not matched to a gene; V was cut back by 5 bases and J by 0 bases. The CDR3, as DNA: TGTGCCAGCAGCCCCGGGACTAGCGGGAGCACAGATACGCAGTATTTT. It specifies CASSPGTSGSTDTQYF. Drawing the rest from reference TRBV7-6 and TRBJ2-3, the complete variable domain is GAGVSQSPRYKVTKRGQDVALRCDPISGHVSLYWYRQALGQGPEFLTYFNYEAQQDKSGLPNDRFSAERPEGSISTLTIQRTEQRDSAMYRCASSPGTSGSTDTQYFGPGTRLTVL.

This clonotype is labeled as medium-sized. The V and J genes are TRBV29-1 and TRBJ1-1; no firm D call. V dropped 4 bases and J dropped 1 base, with 7 bases sitting between them. The CDR3 length is 12 residues. Germline V CDR1 and CDR2: SQVTM, ANQGSEA. This CDR3 is CSVVLQNTEAFF. Here the CDR3 DNA reads TGCAGCGTTGTACTGCAGAACACTGAAGCTTTCTTT.

This clonotype is deemed medium-sized. The gene calls are TRBV28 and TRBJ2-5, with 11 bases that match TRBD2. Losses at the gene ends were 10 bases for V and 5 bases for J; bases not matched to a gene: 6. The CDR3 runs to 13 residues. CDR1 MDHEN and CDR2 SYDVKM come from the germline V gene. CDR3 region: CATRLAGLETQYF. The CDR3 DNA follows: TGTGCCACTAGACTAGCGGGATTGGAGACCCAGTACTTC.

In this sample, this clonotype turned up many times. The J gene is TRBJ2-5, the V gene TRBV24-1; D remains unclear. Trimming took 4 bases from V and 2 from J, leaving 10 bases between them. CDR3 length: 14 residues. Germline CDR1 reads KGHDR; CDR2 reads SFDVKD. Here the CDR3 DNA reads TGTGCCACCAGTGACCCCGGTTATCAAGAGACCCAGTACTTC. Its translation: CATSDPGYQETQYF.

The sample holds many counts of this clonotype. The rearrangement links TRBV20-1 to TRBJ2-3; 7 nucleotides agree with TRBD2. The CDR3 loop spans 14 amino acids. Germline CDR1 reads DFQATT; CDR2 reads SNEGSKA (reference sequence). After removal of 6 bases from V and 6 bases from J, the junction contained 12 bases not matched to a gene. The CDR3 sequence is CSAGGGRAMDTQYF. The CDR3 DNA sequence: TGCAGTGCCGGGGGAGGGCGGGCCATGGATACGCAGTATTTT.

This chain connects TRBV12-3 or TRBV12-4 to TRBJ1-4, with 8 bases matching TRBD1. With V trimmed by 5 bases and J by 7 bases, 9 bases remained unmatched. This CDR3 has 15 residues. CDR3 sequence: CASSKTGGSGEKLFF. The CDR3 nucleotides are TGTGCCAGCAGTAAAACAGGGGGAAGCGGTGAAAAACTGTTTTTT.

This clonotype came up many times. The rearrangement links TRBV5-1 to TRBJ2-1; TRBD2 aligns across 12 bases. The CDR3 sequence is 16 residues long. Germline values: CDR1 SGHRS, CDR2 YFSETQ. The trim removed 4 bases at V and 7 bases at J, leaving 9 bases unmatched. CDR3 region: CASSITTSGGWNEQFF. The CDR3 DNA reads TGCGCCAGCAGCATTACGACTAGCGGGGGTTGGAATGAGCAGTTCTTC.

This clonotype is medium-sized by share. V usage is TRBV7-9 and J usage is TRBJ2-7; D unclear. The CDR3 spans 12 residues. Germline V gene data show CDR1 as SEHNR and CDR2 as FQNEAQ (reference sequence). V was clipped by 8 bases and J by 3 bases, with 11 bases between them. The chain's CDR3 is CASQSGGYEQYF. The CDR3 DNA is TGTGCCAGCCAATCAGGCGGCTACGAGCAGTACTTC.

This clonotype was counted at least ten times. The chain couples TRBV28 to TRBJ2-4; D possibly corresponds to TRBD2 (6 bases). CDR1 is MDHEN and CDR2 is SYDVKM in the germline V gene. The CDR3 extends over 14 amino acids. Trimming stripped 2 bases from V and 5 bases from J, with 10 bases between. The CDR3 spells CASSLPGEQNIQYF. The CDR3 DNA is TGTGCCAGCAGTTTACCGGGAGAGCAAAACATTCAGTACTTC.

By share of the sample, this clonotype is medium-sized. The chain has TRBV14 and TRBJ1-1, with D perhaps matching TRBD1 (6 bases). The CDR3 runs 15 residues. CDR1 SGHDN and CDR2 FVKESK come from the germline V gene. Trimming removed 2 bases from V and 7 bases from J, with 17 bases in between. The CDR3 DNA reads as TGTGCCAGCAGCCAATATGTAAGGGGGGGCATTGAAGCTTTCTTT. Translated, it gives CASSQYVRGGIEAFF.

This clonotype was counted between two and nine times. CDR3 residues: CASSQAEAGLFF. For the CDR3, the DNA is TGTGCCAGCAGCCAAGCTGAGGCGGGGCTGTTTTTT. This chain links TRBV3-1 with TRBJ2-2; D might be TRBD2 (5 bases). The CDR3 covers 12 residues. V lost 1 base to trimming and J lost 13 bases, with 10 bases between them. Germline V gene sequence: CDR1 LGHDT, CDR2 YNNKEL (reference sequence).

In its sample, this clonotype ranks as medium-sized. The chain employs TRBV7-9 and TRBJ1-2, with D possibly being TRBD1 (6 bases). The CDR3 is 13 residues long. CDR1 is SEHNR, CDR2 FQNEAQ, per germline (reference sequence). V was pared by 5 bases and J by 8 bases, with 15 bases between. CDR3: CASSPGWGLGYTF. The CDR3 nucleotides read TGTGCCAGCAGCCCCGGTTGGGGGCTGGGCTACACCTTC.

The chain couples TRBV11-2 to TRBJ2-3, with 7 nucleotides matching TRBD2. Germline V lookup: CDR1 SGHAT, CDR2 FQNNGV. With 10 bases clipped from V and 6 bases from J, the junction kept 7 bases outside the gene matches. CDR3 length equals 12 residues. CDR3 sequence: CATGTIFDTQYF. CDR3 nucleotides: TGTGCCACTGGGACTATATTCGATACGCAGTATTTT.

This clonotype has at least ten counts. The V and J genes are TRBV28 and TRBJ1-4; D ambiguous. The ends were cut back, 6 bases at V and 4 bases at J, with 12 bases in the middle. Per germline, CDR1 MDHEN and CDR2 SYDVKM. The CDR3 has 14 residues. CDR3 coding DNA: TGTGCCAGCAGCCCCACGGAACTTAATGAAAAACTGTTTTTT. It encodes CASSPTELNEKLFF.

This clonotype came up a few times. The chain links TRBV6-2 or TRBV6-3 to TRBJ1-2, with D tentatively TRBD1 (6 bases). CDR3 length equals 13 residues. The germline gives CDR1 MNHEY, CDR2 SVGEGT. The germline V and J ends were trimmed by 5 bases and 2 bases, with 9 bases remaining between them. DNA for the CDR3: TGTGCCAGCAGTCTAGACAGGAACTATGGCTACACCTTC. As protein: CASSLDRNYGYTF.

This clonotype was recorded at least ten times. This chain joins TRBV24-1 and TRBJ2-1; no firm D call. The germline CDR1 and CDR2 sequences are KGHDR and SFDVKD. Trimming stripped 12 bases from V and 8 bases from J, with 13 bases between. CDR3 length: 11 amino acids. The CDR3 coding sequence is TGTGCCGTCGCAGTTTTGGATGAGCAGTTCTTC. Residues: CAVAVLDEQFF.

The table lists this clonotype with many counts. The chain is built from TRBV20-1 and TRBJ2-1; no firm D call. Trimming took 8 bases from V and 0 from J, leaving 14 bases between them. Germline CDR1 reads DFQATT; CDR2 reads SNEGSKA (reference sequence). The CDR3 consists of 14 residues. Here the CDR3 reads CSLHLEASYNEQFF. In DNA, the CDR3 is TGCAGTCTCCATTTAGAGGCCTCCTACAATGAGCAGTTCTTC.

The V call is TRBV5-1, the J call TRBJ2-5, with unresolved D. Germline CDR1 reads SGHRS; CDR2 reads YFSETQ. Trimming stripped 0 bases from V and 5 bases from J, with 8 bases between. The CDR3 runs to 13 residues. DNA for the CDR3: TGCGCCAGCAGCTTGGCCTTCGGGGAGACCCAGTACTTC. Translation gives CASSLAFGETQYF. The full variable domain, its missing parts supplied by reference TRBV5-1 and TRBJ2-5, is KAGVTQTPRYLIKTRGQQVTLSCSPISGHRSVSWYQQTPGQGLQFLFEYFSETQRNKGNFPGRFSGRQFSNSRSEMNVSTLELGDSALYLCASSLAFGETQYFGPGTRLLVL.